Reported below is one T cell receptor (beta chain). Its antigen remains unidentified. Base qualities are missing; no much larger clone stands one base away. Libraries of naive CD8 T cells were generated from around 20,000 to 1,000,000 sorted cells, with 10%, 30% or 50% of the purified RNA used. Naive CD8 T cells, defined as CD8+CD4-CCR7+CD45RA+, were FACS-sorted into RLT Plus buffer on a BD FACSAria II. Roughly nine TCR copies' worth of Jurkat RNA were spiked into roughly 19,000-1,000,000 naive CD8 T cell samples to test detection sensitivity. CD8 T cells were enriched with RosetteSep CD8+ T Cell Enrichment Cocktail and Ficoll-Paque, followed by ACK red cell lysis. Library creation used PCR. The sample was run on an Illumina HiSeq 4000. Bulk TCR libraries were generated as previously described, with the TCR primers listed in Table S5 used. The Qiagen AllPrep DNA/RNA kit was used to purify total RNA. Reads from multiple sequencing runs of the same library were pooled before analysis. The original pipeline was this. Reads were retained only if an exact TCR constant sequence was present, and the retained reads were trimmed to 150 nt and grouped according to their 12-nt molecular barcodes. Reads within each barcode group were sub-clustered using a 15% Levenshtein threshold, and quality-weighted consensus sequences were constructed for each RNA molecule. Non-functional sequences were discarded, and so were lower-count sequences lying one edit away from another sequence. On the basis of fitting two negative binomial distributions, barcode sub-clusters with fewer than 20% of the maximum read count were discarded. Clones were called with MiXCR by TCRdb after fastp trimmed the public reads at Q25, and only in-frame beta chains were retained. Entries that share a CDR3 protein sequence are merged under the most common genes and DNA. These V and J calls rely on TCRdb rather than the paper's analysis. For this sample the table gives a few hundred thousand distinct CDR3 sequences, of which around 21% were detected only once. About 0.8% of the sample is in the top ten clones.

Unmatched junction bases come to 5, with V trimmed by 5 bases and J by 0 bases. Reading from cysteine to phenylalanine, the CDR3 counts 16 amino acids. Only CDR3 DNA remains: 48 bases, in frame from the first base. The record originates from a study of molecular identifiers for immune sequencing clone quantification (dated by TCRdb to the late 2010s). Background for the entire study: For a replicate experiment, RNA from around 20,000 or 100,000 naive CD8 T cells was divided into five aliquots, of which four were sequenced. This methods study benchmarked molecular-identifier clustering-based TCR repertoire sequencing (MIDCIRS) and TCR RNA copy counting, using CD8 T cells to do so.

Summary of the overall study and its limitations: In CMV-specific effector cells, clones with more than 20 RNA copies contained over 99% of molecules, whereas in naive cells such clones contained under 1% of molecules. Modeling estimated about 3.3 recovered TCR RNA copies per cell, compared with 9.5 to 10 by digital PCR, which implies around 30% capture efficiency. A single cell's worth of spiked-in Jurkat TCR RNA was reported detectable even among 850,000 to 1,000,000 naive CD8 T cells. When barcode sub-clustering was left out, chimeric consensus sequences inflated TCR diversity, with chimeras reaching as high as 47%. The sizes of highly expanded clones could end up underestimated when identical TCR molecules share a barcode. Naive libraries contained spiked-in Jurkat TCR RNA (more than nine copies' worth), which is not part of the donor repertoire.

This sequence was found in a human donor in good health. Some libraries in this study had Jurkat cell RNA spiked in. Sequences were obtained from naive CD8+ T cells from blood, with Jurkat cell RNA spiked in. The cell subset or site label on this specimen signifies: FACS-sorted CD8+CD4-CCR7+CD45RA+ naive T cells. Recombination connected TRBV12-3 or TRBV12-4 to TRBJ2-1; 9 central nucleotides agree with TRBD2. The CDR3 region: CASSRLAVSSYNEQFF. The nucleotide sequence reads as follows: TGTGCCAGCAGTCGACTAGCGGTGAGCTCCTACAATGAGCAGTTCTTC.